The source of this T cell receptor beta chain is a study of T cells in Graves' hyperthyroidism and ophthalmopathy. This CDR3 spans 19 amino acids. Trimming took off 0 bases at V and 2 bases at J, with 22 bases between the two ends. The PBMCs were taken from around 9 ml of fresh peripheral blood. Amplification targeted TCR beta CDR3 regions from RNA transcripts. A first-round RT-PCR of the TCR CDR3 used the HTBI primer set. Via MiXCR, TCRdb re-called the multiplex PCR reads, giving one row per CDR3 protein. The sample has under 450,000 distinct CDR3 sequences, approximately 15% seen once. This clonotype was detected only a few times.

Sequencing was performed on blood. The rearrangement joins TRBV12-3 or TRBV12-4 to TRBJ2-5, with D maybe TRBD2 (6 bases). The source of this sequence is a woman aged 18 to 35 with Graves' hyperthyroidism. CDR3 residues: CASSLARFSPGGNQETQYF. DNA of the CDR3: TGTGCCAGCAGTTTAGCGCGTTTTTCCCCAGGAGGGAATCAAGAGACCCAGTACTTC.